This T cell receptor beta chain was profiled in a study of blood T cell repertoires in COVID-19. Study-level background: Both acute and convalescent COVID-19 samples were obtained from the United States, Italy and Spain. Sources were T cells, B-cell-depleted T cells, or PBMCs; the material itself was cDNA or gDNA.

Measured with immunoSEQ multiplex PCR; TCRdb has only the in-frame clones, and not every one. The data contain about 260,000 clones, about 87% of them singletons. V shed 6 bases, J shed 4 bases, and the junction held 7 bases outside the gene matches. The CDR3 extends over 14 amino acids. Germline V gene data show CDR1 as KGHSH and CDR2 as LQKENI. Source material: peripheral blood. The source is a woman between 45 and 60 years old with acute or convalescent COVID-19. This chain uses TRBV18 with TRBJ2-7; 9 bases match TRBD2. The CDR3 sequence: CASSPSGRSYEQYF. The DNA of the CDR3 is TGTGCCAGCTCGCCAAGCGGGAGGTCGTACGAGCAGTACTTC. Variable domain in full (rest from reference TRBV18 and TRBJ2-7): NAGVMQNPRHLVRRRGQEARLRCSPMKGHSHVYWYRQLPEEGLKFMVYLQKENIIDESGMPKERFSAEFPKEGPSILRIQQVVRGDSAAYFCASSPSGRSYEQYFGPGTRLTVT.